Listed below are T cell receptor beta chains from one sample, sequenced in a study of T cell responses to AZD1222 COVID-19 vaccine. Assay: immunoSEQ multiplex PCR; the TCRdb copy retains only in-frame clones and omits some. The sample consists of 95,000 to 150,000 clones, 86% of them appearing once. The sequencing here drew on peripheral blood, taken 28 days after the second AZD1222 dose. These receptors came from an adult who received the AZD1222 COVID-19 vaccine. CDR3s include the opening cysteine and the closing phenylalanine or tryptophan. D genes are given only for firm matches. Not every row has a clone size; where given, it reads once, few, many or a size class.

D gene	J gene	clone size	V gene	CDR3 DNA	CDR3 protein
NA	TRBJ1-1	NA	TRBV12-5	TGTGCTAGTGCCCTCAGGGGTTTGGGCACTGAAGCTTTCTTT	CASALRGLGTEAFF
NA	TRBJ1-2	NA	TRBV27	TGTGCCAGCAGTTTAAAAGGGGACTATGGCTACACCTTC	CASSLKGDYGYTF
NA	TRBJ1-1	NA	TRBV7-9	TGTGCCAGCGCACATAGTGGCGCTGCTAACACTGAAGCTTTCTTT	CASAHSGAANTEAFF
NA	TRBJ1-3	NA	TRBV4-3	TGCGCCAGCAGCCAAGATCGACCGGGACCGGGCTCTGGAAACACCATATATTTT	CASSQDRPGPGSGNTIYF
TRBD1	TRBJ2-2	NA	TRBV6-5	TGTGCCAGCAGTTACGACAGGGGGACCGGGGAGCTGTTTTTT	CASSYDRGTGELFF
NA	TRBJ2-5	NA	TRBV9	TGTGCCAGCAGCCCTGCCAGGGGAGAGACCCAGTACTTC	CASSPARGETQYF
TRBD1	TRBJ1-2	few	TRBV7-2	TGTGCCAGCAGCTTAGGAGACAGACAGGGGAACTATGGCTACACCTTC	CASSLGDRQGNYGYTF
NA	TRBJ1-3	NA	TRBV6-1	TGTGCCAGCAGTGAAGTGGACGGGTTAGGAAACACCATATATTTT	CASSEVDGLGNTIYF
TRBD1	TRBJ1-2	NA	TRBV5-6	TGTGCCAGCAGCCTCGGGACAGGGATTATAGGCTACACCTTC	CASSLGTGIIGYTF
NA	TRBJ1-1	NA	TRBV27	TGTGCCAGCAGTCCGGGGAGGGGAACGAACACTGAAGCTTTCTTT	CASSPGRGTNTEAFF
TRBD1	TRBJ1-5	NA	TRBV7-2	TGTGCCAGCAGCTCGTACAGGGGAAGGAATCAGCCCCAGCATTTT	CASSSYRGRNQPQHF
NA	TRBJ1-2	NA	TRBV6-5	TGTGCCAGCAGTTTCCTTGGGAGCTATGGCTACACCTTC	CASSFLGSYGYTF
NA	TRBJ2-2	NA	TRBV3-1/TRBV3-2	TGTGCCAGCAGCCAACAGCCGAACACCGGGGAGCTGTTTTTT	CASSQQPNTGELFF
NA	TRBJ1-1	NA	TRBV7-2	TGTGCCAGCAGCCTCGCGGGGGCGATGAACACTGAAGCTTTCTTT	CASSLAGAMNTEAFF
NA	TRBJ1-1	NA	TRBV18	TGTGCCAGCTCGCCTTCAGGGACTGAAGCTTTCTTT	CASSPSGTEAFF
NA	TRBJ2-7	NA	TRBV4-3	TGCGCCAGCAGCCAAGATCACAGGGACCACGAGCAGTACTTC	CASSQDHRDHEQYF
NA	TRBJ1-3	NA	TRBV5-1	TGCGCCGGCAGCTTGGGAGGTGGAAGCTCTGGAAACACCATATATTTT	CAGSLGGGSSGNTIYF
TRBD1	TRBJ1-2	NA	TRBV6-1	TGTGCCAGCAGTTCCTCGACAGGGATGGGGGGCTACACCTTC	CASSSSTGMGGYTF
TRBD1	TRBJ2-2	NA	TRBV7-7	TGTGCTAGCAGCTTAAATTTCGCGCGGACAGGGAGTAGGAACACCGGGGAGCTGTTTTTT	CASSLNFARTGSRNTGELFF
NA	TRBJ2-3	NA	TRBV19	TGTGCCACCCGTAACGCTGGTGGGGGGGCGTCAGATACGCAGTATTTT	CATRNAGGGASDTQYF
TRBD2	TRBJ2-3	once	TRBV7-2	TGTGCCAGCAGCCCCAAAAAGGGAGGACTAGTAAAAGATACGCAGTATTTT	CASSPKKGGLVKDTQYF
NA	TRBJ2-5	NA	TRBV6-5	TGTGCCAGCAGCCACTCCTCCCAGGGAGAGACCCAGTACTTC	CASSHSSQGETQYF